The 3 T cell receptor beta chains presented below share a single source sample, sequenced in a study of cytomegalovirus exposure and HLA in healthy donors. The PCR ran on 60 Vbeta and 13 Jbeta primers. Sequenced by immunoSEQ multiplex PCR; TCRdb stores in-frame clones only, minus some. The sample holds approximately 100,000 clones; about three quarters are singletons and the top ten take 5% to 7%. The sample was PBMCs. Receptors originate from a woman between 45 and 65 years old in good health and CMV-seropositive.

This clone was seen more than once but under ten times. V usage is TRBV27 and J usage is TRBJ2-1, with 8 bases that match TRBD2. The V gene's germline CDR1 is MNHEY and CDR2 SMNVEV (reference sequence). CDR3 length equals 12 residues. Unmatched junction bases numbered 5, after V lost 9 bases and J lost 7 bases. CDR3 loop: CASQRGGNEQFF. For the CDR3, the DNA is TGTGCCAGTCAACGGGGGGGTAATGAGCAGTTCTTC.

The DNA for the CDR3 is TGTGCCAGCAGCTTAATGGACAGCTCCTATGGCTACACCTTC. Protein product: CASSLMDSSYGYTF. This chain connects TRBV7-9 to TRBJ1-2, with D possibly matching TRBD1 (6 bases). Per germline, CDR1 SEHNR and CDR2 FQNEAQ (reference sequence). The CDR3 extends over 14 amino acids. V lost 2 bases and J 4 bases, leaving 11 bases between the germline ends.

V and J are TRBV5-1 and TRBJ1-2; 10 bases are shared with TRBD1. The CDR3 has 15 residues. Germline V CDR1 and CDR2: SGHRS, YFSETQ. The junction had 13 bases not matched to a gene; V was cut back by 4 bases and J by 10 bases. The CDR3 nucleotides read TGCGCCAGCAGCATGGGACAGGGGCTAACGTGGGACTACACCTTC. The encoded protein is CASSMGQGLTWDYTF.